This T cell receptor beta chain appears in the sequencing data of a study of blood T cell repertoires in COVID-19. Study at large: Samples came from the United States, Italy and Spain, spanning acute and convalescent COVID-19. T cells, B-cell-depleted T cells, or PBMCs supplied cDNA or gDNA.

Authors' data handling: Scientists estimated how many nucleated cells there were by amplifying reference gene primers. Here immunoSEQ multiplex PCR was the method, and the copy in TCRdb shows in-frame clones only, minus some. The V and J calls and clone size are taken from that table; D and trimming were inferred from the DNA. Among approximately 70,000 clones listed, around 79% were seen once. The CDR3 spans 16 residues. The J segment lost 2 bases and the V segment lost 5 bases, leaving 3 bases of the junction unmatched. Germline CDR1 and CDR2: SGHNT and YENEEA. This clone has a single count. What was sequenced was peripheral blood. The TCR comes from a man aged 55 to 69 with active or convalescent COVID-19. This chain links TRBV11-3 with TRBJ2-1, with 13 bases aligning to TRBD2. The CDR3 coding sequence is TGTGCCAGCAGCAGGGGACTAGCGGGGACCTACAATGAGCAGTTCTTC. This codes for CASSRGLAGTYNEQFF.